A selection of T cell receptor beta chains follows, all from one sample in a study of T cell responses to AZD1222 COVID-19 vaccine. The data were produced by immunoSEQ multiplex PCR, yet TCRdb's version contains in-frame clones alone and is incomplete. This table holds 150,000 or so clones, around 85% found once. The sample in question was peripheral blood, obtained after recovery from COVID-19. These receptors originate from an adult who had recovered from COVID-19. CDR3s include the opening cysteine and the closing phenylalanine or tryptophan. D genes are given only for firm matches. Clone size appears in some rows only: once, few, many, or a class for an expanded clone.

V gene	J gene	D gene	clone size	CDR3 DNA	CDR3 protein
TRBV5-4	TRBJ2-2	-	-	TGTGCCAGCAGCTCCAGGGGGGGTTTTACCGGGGAGCTGTTTTTT	CASSSRGGFTGELFF
TRBV28	TRBJ1-4	-	-	TGTGCCAGCACCCCGAACAAAAAACTGTTTTTT	CASTPNKKLFF
TRBV4-1	TRBJ2-3	-	-	TGCGCCAGCAGCCAAGAAGCTAGCGTCAGCACAGATACGCAGTATTTT	CASSQEASVSTDTQYF
TRBV28	TRBJ1-5	-	-	TGTGCCAGCAGTTTGGGCAATCAGCCCCAGCATTTT	CASSLGNQPQHF
TRBV9	TRBJ1-6	-	-	TGTGCCAGCAGCGTAGATGGAAGCTCCTATAATTCACCCCTCCACTTT	CASSVDGSSYNSPLHF
TRBV6-4	TRBJ1-2	-	-	TGTGCCAGCAGCGCCGGACCTCCCTATGGCTACACCTTC	CASSAGPPYGYTF
TRBV6-2/TRBV6-3	TRBJ1-1	-	once	TGTGCCAGCAGCGTTAACACTGAAGCTTTCTTT	CASSVNTEAFF
TRBV11-3	TRBJ1-1	TRBD1	-	TGTGCCAGCAGCTTAACAGGGGGCAGTGGGGAAGCTTTCTTT	CASSLTGGSGEAFF
TRBV5-1	TRBJ1-4	-	-	TGCGCCAGCAGCTTGCGCCCAGAGCCTGAAAAACTGTTTTTT	CASSLRPEPEKLFF
TRBV5-1	TRBJ1-3	-	-	TGCGCCAGCAGCTTGGAAGGAGGGGCTGGAAACACCATATATTTT	CASSLEGGAGNTIYF
TRBV19	TRBJ1-5	TRBD1	few	TGTGCCAGTACCCATCGAGAGGGGGCGGGGCAGCCCCAGCATTTT	CASTHREGAGQPQHF
TRBV7-2	TRBJ1-1	-	-	TGTGCCAGCAGCTTAAACAGGGCAGGCACTGAAGCTTTCTTT	CASSLNRAGTEAFF
TRBV19	TRBJ2-2	TRBD2	-	TGTGCCAGTAGCCCACTAGCGGGGGGGCCCAGCGGGGAGCTGTTTTTT	CASSPLAGGPSGELFF
TRBV6-6	TRBJ2-5	-	-	TGTGCCAGCAGTACGAGGGAGACCCAGTACTTC	CASSTRETQYF
TRBV1	TRBJ2-3	-	-	TGCACCAGCAGGGGTACGCAGTATTTT	CTSRGTQYF
TRBV10-3	TRBJ2-7	-	-	TGTGCCATCGGTCCCCAGATAGAGGAGCAGTACTTC	CAIGPQIEEQYF
TRBV6-5	TRBJ2-3	-	-	TGTGCCAGCAGCGGAGGGCGGGATAGATCAGATACGCAGTATTTT	CASSGGRDRSDTQYF
TRBV7-6	TRBJ1-6	-	once	TGTGCCAGCAGCTTAGCACCATCAAAGGGTTCACCCCTCCACTTT	CASSLAPSKGSPLHF
TRBV7-8	TRBJ1-1	-	-	TGTGCCAGCAGCTTAGTGGGCAGGGGAGAAGCTTTCTTT	CASSLVGRGEAFF
TRBV19	TRBJ2-7	TRBD2	-	TGTGCCAGTAATTCTCGTTCGGGACTAGCGGGCTCCGAGCAGTACTTC	CASNSRSGLAGSEQYF
TRBV5-6	TRBJ2-1	TRBD2	-	TGTGCCAGCAGCTTGCCTAGCGGGAGCAATGAGCAGTTCTTC	CASSLPSGSNEQFF
TRBV5-6	TRBJ1-2	TRBD1	few	TGTGCCAGCAGGTGGGACAGGATTAACTATGGCTACACCTTC	CASRWDRINYGYTF
TRBV7-3	TRBJ2-6	-	-	TGTGCCAGCAGCTTAGTCGGTTCTCCTGGGTCTGGGGCCAACGTCCTGACTTTC	CASSLVGSPGSGANVLTF
TRBV3-1/TRBV3-2	TRBJ2-3	-	-	TGTGCCAGCAGCCAAGTAGATACGCAGTATTTT	CASSQVDTQYF
TRBV11-2	TRBJ2-7	TRBD2	-	TGTGCCAGCAGCCCTAGAGGGGTAGCGGGGGACTACGAGCAGTACTTC	CASSPRGVAGDYEQYF
TRBV23-1	TRBJ2-1	TRBD2	-	TGCGCCAGCAGCCCCCCGGGAGCGGGGGTGATTGGTGGGTCCTACAATGAGCAGTTCTTC	CASSPPGAGVIGGSYNEQFF
TRBV5-4	TRBJ1-2	-	-	TGTGCCAGCAGCCCCTGGGGGGGTGGCTTAGGCTATGGCTACACCTTC	CASSPWGGGLGYGYTF
TRBV19	TRBJ2-3	TRBD1	-	TGTGCCAGTAGTATAGTCCGGACAGGGAGCACAGATACGCAGTATTTT	CASSIVRTGSTDTQYF
TRBV5-1	TRBJ1-1	TRBD1	-	TGCGCCAGCAGCACCAATGGACAGGACACTGAAGCTTTCTTT	CASSTNGQDTEAFF
TRBV7-3	TRBJ1-6	-	-	TGTGCCAGCAGCTTCGGCTATCGGAATTCACCCCTCCACTTT	CASSFGYRNSPLHF
TRBV29-1	TRBJ2-1	-	-	TGCAGCGTAGGGGGGGATCCGTACAATGAGCAGTTCTTC	CSVGGDPYNEQFF
TRBV7-2	TRBJ1-5	-	once	TGTGCCAGCAGCTTCGGACAGCTGGGTCAGCCCCAGCATTTT	CASSFGQLGQPQHF
TRBV6-2/TRBV6-3	TRBJ2-1	-	-	TGTGCCAGCAGTTCCGACAGGCCATACAATGAGCAGTTCTTC	CASSSDRPYNEQFF
TRBV14	TRBJ2-1	TRBD1	-	TGTGCCAGCAGCCCCGTCGGGACAGCCAAATACAATGAGCAGTTCTTC	CASSPVGTAKYNEQFF
TRBV12-3/TRBV12-4	TRBJ2-5	-	-	TGTGCCAGCAGTTTGCGAGAGACCCAGTACTTC	CASSLRETQYF
TRBV5-1	TRBJ1-2	-	-	TGCGCCAGCAGCCCTGGGCTCTATGGCTACACCTTC	CASSPGLYGYTF
TRBV9	TRBJ2-2	TRBD2	-	TGTGCCAGCAGCCGAACTAGCGCCGGGGAGCTGTTTTTT	CASSRTSAGELFF
TRBV2	TRBJ1-6	-	-	TGTGCCAGCAGCCACAGCGATAATTCACCCCTCCACTTT	CASSHSDNSPLHF
TRBV7-2	TRBJ1-2	-	-	TGTGCCAGCAGCCCACGGACAAAGAACTATGGCTACACCTTC	CASSPRTKNYGYTF